This T cell receptor (beta chain) was observed in a study of T cell responses to AZD1222 COVID-19 vaccine (dated by TCRdb to the early 2020s). For the wider study: AZD1222 recipients given second doses at about 4 weeks or at about 12 weeks were pooled, since spike-specific TCR depth and breadth were not found to differ between the two schedules. TCR sequencing covered some 250 trial participants: approximately 200 given two doses of AZD1222 and 26 given two doses of MenACWY control vaccine. Trial participants were enrolled by age into subgroups of 18-55, 56-69 and 70-plus years, and around 140, 26 and 57 TCR-sequenced participants, respectively, were included in these subgroups.

The CDR3 regions of human TCRbeta chains were analyzed by immunosequencing. The authors' analysis ran thus. Repertoire TCRs were matched against a reference library of SARS-CoV-2-specific TCRs generated with the MIRA antigen-specificity platform. Breadth was defined as the fraction of unique TCRs that were SARS-CoV-2-associated. Depth was defined as the fraction of total T cells that were SARS-CoV-2-associated. Using the MIRA data, every spike-specific TCR was mapped to the spike region that the TCR reacted to and assigned to either a CD4 or a CD8 class. Log10-transformed breadth and depth values were compared by one-way ANOVA with Sidak's multiple comparisons tests. Not all clones reach the TCRdb copy of this immuneACCESS table, which keeps in-frame sequences only. Checked studies attribute under half of the gap to unresolved V genes and leave the rest unexplained. The V and J calls and clone size are taken from that table; D and trimming were inferred from the DNA. The sample table holds fewer than 200,000 clones, of which roughly 92% were seen once. The ten biggest clones cover over 1.5% of the sample.

Details on this clone: The target of this receptor is not known. No much larger clone is present one base from it, and per-base qualities are unavailable.

From the germline V gene, CDR1 is SGHRS and CDR2 is YFSETQ. V drops 4 bases and J drops 3 bases, leaving 14 bases in between. Reading from cysteine to phenylalanine, the CDR3 counts 14 amino acids. The read is trimmed to its CDR3 DNA, 42 bases read in frame from base 1. Overall study outcomes, separate from this receptor: The vaccine-associated CD4 TCRs covered the entire spike protein, and the dominant responses fell in regions 160-218 and 743-854. Conclusions about previously exposed vaccinees were limited because only six or seven AZD1222 recipients were SARS-CoV-2 seropositive at baseline. Because no day 14 peak-response samples were available, repertoires were characterized only after the peak T cell response. Participants were mostly white British, with more females than males. The authors suggested clonal diversity may have been underestimated. Nearly half of unique spike-specific TCRs reportedly recognized epitopes outside regions mutated in the B.1.351 and B.1.1.7 variants. In the small 56-69-year group, the increase in depth fell short of significance, most likely because of low power. After two AZD1222 doses, both the breadth and the depth of spike-specific TCRs were significantly higher than at day 0 and than in MenACWY recipients.

The time point label, read with the paper, signifies: baseline before first vaccination. Samples from vaccinated people were obtained from the UK trials COV001 and COV002, which included a single-blind randomized controlled phase 2/3 trial of AZD1222 (ChAdOx1 nCoV-19) in healthy adults. For TCRbeta chain sequencing, PBMC samples from trial participants were taken at day 0 and at day 28 after the second dose. The source is an adult in good health. In this chain, TRBV5-1 is recombined with TRBJ2-7; the D region may be TRBD1 or TRBD2, each matching 5 bases equally. This specimen consisted of peripheral blood, obtained on day 0 of AZD1222 vaccination. The DNA sequence follows: TGCGCCAGCAGCAGGGAGAGAAGGGGCTACGAGCAGTACTTC. Translation gives CASSRERRGYEQYF.